The sequence of this T cell receptor beta chain was determined in a study of glioma-infiltrating T cells after dendritic cell vaccination (dated by TCRdb to 2016 to 2018). Regarding the study in general: The cohort included about 15 glioblastoma patients drawn from Phase I and II dendritic cell vaccination trials, of whom 9 were newly diagnosed and 6 had recurrent disease. Between the early 2000s and the early 2010s, the patients were given dendritic cell vaccination pulsed with autologous tumor lysate. The vaccine was prepared from monocyte-derived dendritic cells that were cultured for seven to eight days with IL-4 and GM-CSF and then pulsed overnight with autologous tumor lysate. Each patient got three intradermal injections of the dendritic cell vaccine, spaced at biweekly intervals, in the arm below the axilla. Tumor-infiltrating lymphocyte content was quantified and tumor and blood repertoires were compared in dendritic cell-vaccinated glioblastoma patients by deep sequencing of TCR beta CDR3 regions. Survival after dendritic cell vaccination was correlated with TCR sequencing metrics, such as TIL content and the overlap between tumor and blood repertoires.

Broad study findings and their caveats: TCR clonality showed no direct relationship with survival, which suggests that a diverse polyclonal response may be important. After dendritic cell vaccination, a higher estimated pretreatment TIL content predicted longer time to progression and longer overall survival. The three-group TCR overlap response model was described as speculative and requiring prospective validation. The cohort was small and heterogeneous, few patients had complete blood and tumor sets, and even fewer had initial-recurrent tumor pairs.

The sample's time point label, in plain terms: after dendritic cell vaccination, including at tumor progression/relapse. Selection of patients required sufficient residual fresh-frozen tumor tissue and over two years of available survival data. None of the glioblastoma patients carried an isocitrate dehydrogenase mutation, although molecular status otherwise varied. PBMC were collected before vaccination, two weeks after the third vaccination, and at tumor progression when it occurred. Genomic DNA was extracted with the Qiagen DNeasy Blood extraction Kit. Using the immunoSEQ assay, TCRB CDR3 regions were amplified from 1.5 to 2 micrograms of genomic DNA, or from all available DNA when less than that was on hand. The multiplex PCR employed 60 forward primers targeting TCR V beta segments and 13 reverse primers targeting J beta segments. To estimate the number of reads per starting template, synthetic control templates were added to each sample at limiting dilution. The Illumina HiSeq System generated 87 bp sequencing reads. Turning to the authors' computational methods: PCR and sequencing errors were removed by a nearest neighbor algorithm that merged closely related sequences. TCR overlap was defined as the percentage of unique tumor TCR beta sequences that were also found in the peripheral blood of the same patient. The immuneACCESS repertoire file appears here via TCRdb, limited to in-frame rearrangements. These files lack a portion of the clones; in checked studies, under half of the deficit traces to unresolved V genes, and the cause of the others is not known. The DNA gave D and trimming, while V, J and clone size come from that table. The sample records about 65,000 clones, around nine tenths of which are singletons. Together, the top ten hold under 14% of the sample.

Reading from cysteine to phenylalanine, the CDR3 counts 14 amino acids. Only CDR3 DNA remains: 42 bases, in frame from the first base. The germline V gene encodes CDR1 SGHRS and CDR2 YFSETQ. The junction carries 19 bases between V and J, which are trimmed by 5 bases and 8 bases respectively. About this clone itself: Its antigen is still unknown. Qualities for individual bases were not recorded, and no much larger clone is one base off.

This TCR came from a human donor with glioblastoma. Specimen: blood, collected after dendritic cell vaccination. Recombination connected TRBV5-1 to TRBJ1-2, with TRBD1 tentatively as D gene (5 bases match). The sequence in DNA is TGCGCCAGCAGTTCACAGGACACCGGCGGCGGCTACACCTTC. The resulting protein is CASSSQDTGGGYTF.